The T cell receptor (beta chain) described here comes from a study of CD8 T cells in Susac syndrome. Study-level information: At the time of blood draw, patients with Susac syndrome were therapy-naive, receiving corticosteroids, or receiving intravenous immunoglobulin alone.

Germline CDR1 and CDR2: SGDLS and YYNGEE. This CDR3 is built from 13 residues. V dropped 4 bases and J dropped 8 bases, with 13 bases sitting between them. TCR beta sequencing covered blood CD8+ and CD4+ T cells. An input of roughly 0.45 to 1 ug of RNA was subjected to reverse transcription using random hexamers. Across 54 Vbeta and 13 Jbeta, immunoSEQ multiplex PCR amplified TCR beta CDR3. A single record per CDR3 protein comes from TCRdb applying MiXCR to the immunoSEQ multiplex PCR reads. Of some 50,000 distinct CDR3 sequences in the sample, 95% were seen once. The sequencing sample was made of CD8+ T cells from PBMCs. The V and J genes are TRBV9 and TRBJ2-1, with D tentatively TRBD2 (6 bases). The clonotype was recovered from a human donor with Susac syndrome. The CDR3 is CASSPQGLDEQFF. The CDR3 DNA reads TGTGCCAGCAGCCCTCAGGGACTTGATGAGCAGTTCTTC.